This TCR beta chain was sequenced in a study of blood T cell repertoires in COVID-19. Assay used: immunoSEQ multiplex PCR; TCRdb lists only in-frame clones, some missing. The table includes a few hundred thousand clones, approximately 86% detected once. This CDR3 comprises 14 residues. With V trimmed by 8 bases and J by 4 bases, 8 bases remained unmatched. Germline V gene lookup returns CDR1 MNHEY and CDR2 SVGAGI. The source of this sequence is a human donor with COVID-19, enrolled during active disease. The donor label of this sample is uncertain. The specimen sequenced was peripheral blood. V and J are TRBV6-5 and TRBJ2-7; 10 bases map to TRBD1. The CDR3 here is CASSAGQGGYEQYF. The CDR3 DNA reads TGTGCCAGCTCTGCAGGACAGGGGGGATACGAGCAGTACTTC.